What follows are 24 T cell receptor beta chains derived from one specimen sequenced in a study of blood T cells in healthy people across ages. Through a sample-barcoded 5' primer and a J-beta primer mix, a second PCR was run for about 7 to 12 cycles. TCRdb recomputed calls from the 5' RACE reads with MiXCR, one row per CDR3 protein. The sample consists of 780,000 or so distinct CDR3 sequences, roughly three fifths of them appearing once. Sequenced sample: blood. The receptors were sampled from a man aged 40-49 years in good health.

This clonotype was seen once. The rearrangement uses TRBV7-8 and TRBJ2-6, with 10 bases aligning to TRBD1. Trimming removed 3 bases from V and 2 bases from J; junction bases left unmatched: 10. The germline CDR1 and CDR2 sequences are SGHVS and FQNEAQ. CDR3 length: 19 amino acids. The CDR3 DNA sequence: TGTGCCAGCAGCTTTAGACAGGGGGCGCTTTCAGCTGGGGCCAACGTCCTGACTTTC. Translated: CASSFRQGALSAGANVLTF. The full variable domain, its missing parts supplied by reference TRBV7-8 and TRBJ2-6, is GAGVSQSPRYKVAKRGQDVALRCDPISGHVSLFWYQQALGQGPEFLTYFQNEAQLDKSGLPSDRFFAERPEGSVSTLKIQRTQQEDSAVYLCASSFRQGALSAGANVLTFGAGSRLTVL.

The rearrangement joins TRBV3-1 to TRBJ2-7; TRBD1 matches 8 bases. CDR3 length: 17 residues. The germline V gene encodes CDR1 LGHDT and CDR2 YNNKEL (reference sequence). V lost 0 bases to trimming and J lost 2 bases; unmatched junction nucleotides: 9. The CDR3 loop reads CASSQDETGVLAYEQYF. DNA of the CDR3: TGTGCCAGCAGCCAAGATGAGACAGGGGTTTTAGCCTACGAGCAGTACTTC.

This clonotype was found many times. The J gene is TRBJ2-2, the V gene TRBV29-1, with 7 bases identical to TRBD2. Germline values: CDR1 SQVTM, CDR2 ANQGSEA. The CDR3 has 14 amino acids. The V segment lost 6 bases and the J segment 0 bases; nucleotides outside the gene matches: 4. CDR3 sequence: CSVRSGTNTGELFF. The CDR3, as DNA: TGCAGCGTCCGCAGCGGGACGAACACCGGGGAGCTGTTTTTT.

At least ten counts were recorded for this clonotype. This chain connects TRBV4-1 to TRBJ2-3; D is unclear. There are 14 residues in the CDR3. Trimming pared 1 base from V and 2 bases from J, leaving 7 bases between. CDR1 and CDR2 (germline): MGHRA, YSYEKL. The CDR3 sequence: CASSQVVTTDTQYF. CDR3 nucleotide sequence: TGCGCCAGCAGCCAAGTCGTTACCACAGATACGCAGTATTTT.

This clonotype was recorded at least ten times. The chain recombines TRBV7-9 with TRBJ1-5; 8 bases map to TRBD1. The CDR3 covers 13 residues. Germline V lookup: CDR1 SEHNR, CDR2 FQNEAQ (reference sequence). V was pared by 8 bases and J by 4 bases, with 4 bases of the junction left unmatched. The CDR3 reads CASGRTGNQPQHF. The CDR3 bases are TGTGCCAGCGGACGGACAGGGAATCAGCCCCAGCATTTT.

The chain is built from TRBV7-9 and TRBJ1-5; TRBD1 matches at 11 bases. Germline-derived CDR1 and CDR2 are SEHNR and FQNEAQ (reference sequence). Trimming at V came to 4 bases and at J to 0 bases, leaving 14 bases not matched to a gene. This CDR3 region has 20 residues. This CDR3 reads CASSSWTGTGGFFSNQPQHF. The DNA of the CDR3 is TGTGCCAGCAGCTCCTGGACCGGGACAGGGGGTTTCTTTAGCAATCAGCCCCAGCATTTT.

The V call is TRBV24-1, the J call TRBJ2-5; a possible D gene is TRBD2 (5 bases). Germline CDR1 is KGHDR and CDR2 is SFDVKD. This CDR3 has 14 residues. Trimming removed 5 bases from V and 5 bases from J, with 14 bases in between. In DNA, the CDR3 is TGTGCCACCAGTGCCGGGCTAGCTGGCGAGACCCAGTACTTC. Its protein is CATSAGLAGETQYF.

This rearrangement joins TRBV12-3 or TRBV12-4 to TRBJ2-5; D is ambiguous. The J call is uncertain, as TRBJ2-7 better fits the DNA end. This CDR3 contains 14 residues. In DNA form, the CDR3 reads TGTGCCAGCAGTGTACGACTCGGCAACTACGAGCAGTACTTC. Protein sequence: CASSVRLGNYEQYF.

This chain links TRBV24-1 with TRBJ2-3; D uncertain. V lost 4 bases and J lost 3, with 13 bases in between. The length of the CDR3 is 15 residues. CDR1 is KGHDR and CDR2 is SFDVKD in the germline V gene. Here the CDR3 reads CATSDQSTGTDTQYF. The CDR3 DNA sequence: TGTGCCACCAGTGACCAATCGACTGGAACAGATACGCAGTATTTT.

This clonotype has more than one count but fewer than ten. The rearrangement uses TRBV27 and TRBJ2-5; no clear D. The assigned J gene may be wrong: the sequence end matches TRBJ2-7 better. The CDR3 sequence is 11 residues long. Germline V CDR1 and CDR2: MNHEY, SMNVEV (reference sequence). CDR3 in DNA: TGTGCCAGCAGTTTTGGCACCGAGCAGTACTTC. Translation: CASSFGTEQYF.

This clonotype was seen a few times. The chain combines TRBV2 with TRBJ2-1, with 10 nucleotides matching TRBD2. The germline gives CDR1 SNHLY, CDR2 FYNNEI. The J segment lost 7 bases and the V segment lost 7 bases, leaving 7 bases of the junction unmatched. The CDR3 extends over 14 amino acids. CDR3 sequence: CASMSSGSTNEQFF. CDR3 nucleotides: TGTGCCAGCATGTCTAGCGGGAGTACGAATGAGCAGTTCTTC.

The gene calls are TRBV27 and TRBJ1-1, with D perhaps matching TRBD1 (5 bases). Trimming stripped 8 bases from V and 7 bases from J, with 26 bases between. Germline lookup yields CDR1 MNHEY and CDR2 SMNVEV (reference sequence). The CDR3 length is 16 residues. CDR3 nucleotides: TGTGCCAGCGCCCCCAGGGTGCAGACGGGGGTGGGTGAAGCTTTCTTT. It translates to CASAPRVQTGVGEAFF.

The chain links TRBV18 to TRBJ2-7; D not certain. Trimming stripped 0 bases from V and 7 bases from J, with 16 bases between. This CDR3 contains 15 residues. In germline, CDR1 is KGHSH, CDR2 LQKENI. The CDR3 loop is CASSPPTTTRLEQYF. The CDR3, as DNA: TGTGCCAGCTCACCACCTACGACCACCAGACTGGAGCAGTACTTC.

The rearrangement joins TRBV20-1 to TRBJ2-7; the D gene is possibly TRBD2 (6 bases). Germline V gene data show CDR1 as DFQATT and CDR2 as SNEGSKA (reference sequence). The CDR3 spans 14 residues. The V end was cut by 5 bases, the J end by 3 bases, with 17 bases between. The CDR3 DNA follows: TGCAGTGCTCCTAAACCAACTAGCCTCTACGAGCAGTACTTC. Protein: CSAPKPTSLYEQYF.

This clonotype was seen a handful of times. The J gene is TRBJ2-1, the V gene TRBV4-3; D is perhaps TRBD1 or TRBD2 (7 bases each). This CDR3 is 17 amino acids long. Germline-derived CDR1 and CDR2 are LGHNA and YSLEER. V lost 0 bases and J lost 5, with 17 bases in between. CDR3: CASSQDRRQGGNNEQFF. In nucleotides, the CDR3 is TGCGCCAGCAGCCAAGATAGGAGGCAGGGGGGGAACAATGAGCAGTTCTTC.

This clonotype was seen a few times. The chain joins TRBV29-1 to TRBJ2-1; possible D gene TRBD1, 6 bases. From germline, CDR1 is SQVTM and CDR2 ANQGSEA. This CDR3 spans 13 amino acids. V lost 6 bases, J lost 0 bases, and 9 bases lay in between. The CDR3 protein is CSVLGASYNEQFF. In nucleotides, the CDR3 is TGCAGCGTCCTGGGGGCCTCCTACAATGAGCAGTTCTTC.

DNA for the CDR3: TGTGCCAGCAGCTTGGAGGTCGAGGGGAGTGAAGCTTTCTTT. This gives the protein CASSLEVEGSEAFF. The chain employs TRBV11-2 and TRBJ1-1; TRBD1 is a possible D gene (5 bases). CDR3 length equals 14 residues. The V gene lost 3 bases and the J gene lost 7 bases, with 15 bases spanning the gap. Germline assignment: CDR1 SGHAT and CDR2 FQNNGV.

This clonotype was detected only a few times. The V gene is TRBV10-3, the J gene TRBJ2-5; 8 nucleotides match TRBD2. Germline trimming cut 6 bases from V and 5 bases from J; bases unmatched to any gene: 5. Germline CDR1 ENHRY, CDR2 SYGVKD. CDR3 length: 13 amino acids. The CDR3: CAIRREAGETQYF. CDR3 DNA: TGTGCCATCAGGCGGGAGGCGGGGGAGACCCAGTACTTC.

The chain couples TRBV21-1 to TRBJ1-4. TRBV21-1 counts as a pseudogene. The CDR3 covers 17 residues. CDR3 sequence reads: CASSKGDITDVNEKLFF. In nucleotides, the CDR3 is TGTGCCAGCAGCAAAGGAGATATAACAGACGTTAATGAAAAACTGTTTTTT.

The rearrangement uses TRBV6-2 or TRBV6-3 and TRBJ1-2; TRBD1 is a possible D gene (5 bases). The CDR3 contains 15 residues. Germline CDR1 is MNHEY and CDR2 is SVGEGT. V was pared by 6 bases and J by 2 bases, with 16 bases between. The CDR3 here is CASRSLGTENYGYTF. In DNA form, the CDR3 reads TGTGCCAGCAGATCCCTCGGGACGGAAAACTATGGCTACACCTTC.

This chain's CDR3 is CSVWFDYEQYF. CDR3 nucleotide sequence: TGCAGCGTTTGGTTTGACTACGAGCAGTACTTC. This chain connects TRBV29-1 to TRBJ2-1; D remains ambiguous. The DNA matches TRBJ2-7 better at its end, which makes the J call doubtful. CDR3 length: 11 amino acids. Germline CDR1 SQVTM, CDR2 ANQGSEA.

This chain joins TRBV6-6 and TRBJ1-1; D ambiguous. V lost 5 bases and J 4 bases, leaving 14 bases between the germline ends. The CDR3 is 14 residues long. The germline gives CDR1 MNHNY, CDR2 SVGAGI (reference sequence). The CDR3 nucleotides read TGTGCCAGCAGTCCTCCGGGGATGCGCACTGAAGCTTTCTTT. Its translation: CASSPPGMRTEAFF.

The rearrangement uses TRBV6-1 and TRBJ2-5, with a tentative D call TRBD1 (6 bases). Between the trimmed V and J ends, which lost 2 bases and 4 bases, there was a span of 14 bases. The CDR3 covers 15 residues. Germline values: CDR1 MNHNS, CDR2 SASEGT. CDR3 loop: CASSELTGMRETQYF. DNA of the CDR3: TGTGCCAGCAGTGAATTAACAGGGATGCGAGAGACCCAGTACTTC.

The gene calls are TRBV13 and TRBJ1-2; the D gene is possibly TRBD1 (6 bases). V lost 1 base and J lost 8, with 20 bases in between. The CDR3 has 16 residues. The V gene's germline CDR1 is PRHDT and CDR2 FYEKMQ (reference sequence). CDR3 protein: CASSLEVGRGPRGYTF. In nucleotides, the CDR3 is TGTGCCAGCAGCTTAGAGGTCGGACGGGGGCCAAGGGGCTACACCTTC.